This T cell receptor beta chain was found in a study of shared clonotypes between healthy human individuals. In the sorted-subset replicate PCRs, around 220 ng DNA, tens of thousands of T cell genomes, was used. Clones were read by immunoSEQ multiplex PCR, and TCRdb kept only the in-frame ones, dropping some. The sample consists of a few million clones, 92% of them appearing once. The source is a man younger than 30 in good health. Some clones in this sample may be carry-over from other donors' samples. Source material: naive CD4+ T cells from PBMCs. Stated subset: CD45RA+ positively selected.

CDR3 sequence reads: CASSGDGMNSPLHF. Written as DNA, the CDR3 is TGCGCCAGCAGCGGGGACGGGATGAATTCACCCCTCCACTTT. The rearrangement links TRBV5-1 to TRBJ1-6; D is possibly TRBD1 (5 bases). The germline CDR1 and CDR2 sequences are SGHRS and YFSETQ. V lost 4 bases, J lost 7 bases, and 12 bases lay in between. The CDR3 sequence is 14 residues long.